This is a list of T cell receptor beta chains from one sample in a study of cytomegalovirus exposure and HLA in healthy donors. Assay: immunoSEQ multiplex PCR; the TCRdb copy retains only in-frame clones and omits some. The repertoire holds 100,000 to 150,000 clones, with around 70% as singletons. The source material was PBMCs. These receptors all stem from a man aged 40-49 years in good health and CMV-seropositive. The CDR3 runs from the conserved cysteine through the conserved F or W. The D gene is left open where the match is weak. Expanded clones get a size class; other rows say once, few or many, or leave the size out.

CDR3aa	CDR3nt	d_gene	v_gene	abundance	j_gene
CASSFYSQGTEAFF	TGTGCCAGCAGTTTTTACTCTCAGGGAACTGAAGCTTTCTTT	-	TRBV28	-	TRBJ1-1
CASGAGGLAGANVLTF	TGTGCCAGCGGCGCGGGAGGGCTAGCTGGGGCCAACGTCCTGACTTTC	TRBD2	TRBV2	-	TRBJ2-6
CASSFTQGLMGGYTF	TGTGCCAGCAGCTTTACCCAGGGGCTAATGGGTGGCTACACCTTC	-	TRBV5-6	once	TRBJ1-2
CASSEQGAFSYEQYF	TGCGCCAGCAGTGAGCAGGGGGCCTTCTCCTACGAGCAGTACTTC	TRBD1	TRBV10-1	-	TRBJ2-7
CASSLAAKNIQYF	TGCGCCAGCAGCTTAGCGGCCAAAAACATTCAGTACTTC	-	TRBV5-1	-	TRBJ2-4
CASSLVAEDTEAFF	TGCGCCAGCAGCTTGGTGGCGGAAGACACTGAAGCTTTCTTT	-	TRBV5-1	-	TRBJ1-1
CASSFGPGSPNYGYTF	TGCGCCAGCAGCTTCGGACCAGGGTCCCCTAACTATGGCTACACCTTC	-	TRBV5-1	-	TRBJ1-2
CASSDSGTVEAFF	TGTGCCAGCAGTGACTCCGGGACAGTGGAAGCTTTCTTT	TRBD1	TRBV6-5	-	TRBJ1-1
CAIRDVGGQGNSPLHF	TGTGCCATCAGGGACGTGGGGGGACAGGGGAATTCACCCCTCCACTTT	TRBD1	TRBV10-3	once	TRBJ1-6
CASSESRSFSYEQYF	TGCGCCAGCAGTGAGTCACGGTCTTTTTCCTACGAGCAGTACTTC	-	TRBV10-1	-	TRBJ2-7
CASSFPDRRYF	TGTGCCAGCAGTTTCCCGGACAGGCGGTACTTC	TRBD1	TRBV27	once	TRBJ2-7
CASSSGTSGRSDEQFF	TGCGCCAGCAGCTCTGGGACTAGCGGGAGGAGTGATGAGCAGTTCTTC	TRBD2	TRBV5-1	-	TRBJ2-1
CASSLAGNTEAFF	TGCGCCAGCAGCTTGGCGGGTAACACTGAAGCTTTCTTT	-	TRBV5-1	few	TRBJ1-1
CASSNPQDSSSYEQYF	TGTGCCAGTAGTAACCCCCAGGACTCAAGCTCCTACGAGCAGTACTTC	-	TRBV19	-	TRBJ2-7
CASSFGGTANTGELFF	TGTGCCAGCAGTTTCGGCGGGACAGCGAACACCGGGGAGCTGTTTTTT	-	TRBV28	-	TRBJ2-2
CASRPGTDNQPQHF	TGTGCCAGCAGACCCGGGACAGACAATCAGCCCCAGCATTTT	TRBD1	TRBV28	-	TRBJ1-5
CSATTGSGNTIYF	TGCAGCGCGACCACAGGCTCTGGAAACACCATATATTTT	-	TRBV29-1	-	TRBJ1-3
CASNDGLDQPQHF	TGTGCCAGCAACGACGGACTGGATCAGCCCCAGCATTTT	-	TRBV6-5	-	TRBJ1-5
CASSQVTGHSYEQYF	TGCGCCAGCAGCCAAGTTACAGGCCACTCCTACGAGCAGTACTTC	-	TRBV4-1	-	TRBJ2-7
CASSIAGQAYNQPQHF	TGTGCCAGTAGTATAGCGGGACAGGCATACAATCAGCCCCAGCATTTT	TRBD1	TRBV19	once	TRBJ1-5
CASSFEHPNTEAFF	TGTGCCAGCAGCTTTGAACACCCGAACACTGAAGCTTTCTTT	-	TRBV7-8	few	TRBJ1-1
CASSLTPGTGLYEQYF	TGTGCCAGCAGCTTAACCCCTGGGACAGGGCTGTACGAGCAGTACTTC	TRBD1	TRBV7-9	-	TRBJ2-7
CASSADLSTGELFF	TGTGCCAGCAGCGCGGACTTATCCACCGGGGAGCTGTTTTTT	-	TRBV6-4	-	TRBJ2-2
CASSLRGTNEKLFF	TGTGCCAGCAGCTTACGGGGAACTAATGAAAAACTGTTTTTT	-	TRBV7-9	-	TRBJ1-4
CASSLPTAILEQFF	TGTGCCAGCAGTTTACCGACAGCGATACTTGAGCAGTTCTTC	-	TRBV28	-	TRBJ2-1
CASSLVGQPNEQYF	TGTGCCAGCAGCTTGGTTGGACAGCCAAACGAGCAGTACTTC	-	TRBV5-4	-	TRBJ2-7
CASSLGQGETDTQYF	TGCGCCAGCAGCTTGGGACAGGGGGAGACAGATACGCAGTATTTT	TRBD1	TRBV5-1	-	TRBJ2-3
CASSQSTGTINGYTF	TGCGCCAGCAGCCAGTCGACAGGGACGATTAATGGCTACACCTTC	TRBD1	TRBV4-1	-	TRBJ1-2
CASSLGLAARNEQFF	TGTGCCAGCAGCTTAGGACTAGCGGCGCGCAATGAGCAGTTCTTC	TRBD2	TRBV7-9	-	TRBJ2-1
CASSTRTGGAGYTF	TGTGCCAGCAGCACCCGCACAGGGGGGGCGGGCTACACCTTC	TRBD1	TRBV28	-	TRBJ1-2
CASSARAGGYNEQFF	TGTGCCAGCAGTGCTCGAGCGGGGGGCTACAATGAGCAGTTCTTC	TRBD2	TRBV6-1	few	TRBJ2-1
CAWSGGTGWKNIQYF	TGTGCCTGGAGTGGGGGGACAGGGTGGAAAAACATTCAGTACTTC	TRBD1	TRBV30	-	TRBJ2-4
CASTSGQGLYGYTF	TGTGCCAGCACTTCAGGACAGGGACTCTATGGCTACACCTTC	TRBD1	TRBV2	-	TRBJ1-2
CASSLNSPTSEQYF	TGTGCCAGCAGTTTAAACAGCCCCACTTCCGAGCAGTACTTC	-	TRBV6-5	-	TRBJ2-7
CAISESTGDNSPLHF	TGTGCCATCAGTGAGTCCACAGGGGATAATTCACCCCTCCACTTT	TRBD1	TRBV10-3	-	TRBJ1-6
CASSTRTSGQYNEQFF	TGTGCCAGCAGCACTAGGACTAGCGGGCAATACAATGAGCAGTTCTTC	TRBD2	TRBV7-9	-	TRBJ2-1
CASSPDEGREAEQYF	TGCGCCAGCAGCCCGGATGAGGGGCGGGAGGCCGAGCAGTACTTC	TRBD2	TRBV5-1	-	TRBJ2-7
CASSPGQGGYEQYF	TGTGCCAGCAGCCCGGGACAGGGGGGATACGAGCAGTACTTC	TRBD1	TRBV27	-	TRBJ2-7
CASSSRGPNYGYTF	TGTGCCAGCAGCTCCCGAGGGCCTAACTATGGCTACACCTTC	-	TRBV5-6	few	TRBJ1-2
CASSGARASTDTQYF	TGTGCCAGCTCAGGGGCGCGCGCGAGCACAGATACGCAGTATTTT	-	TRBV18	-	TRBJ2-3
CASSYRTSGRAGVGEQFF	TGTGCCAGCAGCTACCGGACTAGCGGGAGGGCTGGGGTGGGTGAGCAGTTCTTC	TRBD2	TRBV7-9	-	TRBJ2-1
CSVAAPSSGGSDSYEQYF	TGCAGCGTTGCGGCCCCATCTAGCGGGGGGTCTGACAGTTACGAGCAGTACTTC	TRBD2	TRBV29-1	-	TRBJ2-7